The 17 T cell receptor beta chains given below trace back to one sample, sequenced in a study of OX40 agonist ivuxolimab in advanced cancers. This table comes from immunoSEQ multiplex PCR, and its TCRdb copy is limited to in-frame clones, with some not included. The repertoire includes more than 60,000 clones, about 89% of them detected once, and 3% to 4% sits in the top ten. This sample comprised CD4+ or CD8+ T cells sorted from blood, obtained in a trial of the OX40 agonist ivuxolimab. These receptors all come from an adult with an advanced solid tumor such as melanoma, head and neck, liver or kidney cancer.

CDR3 region: CASSTLQGAVWEQYF. The CDR3 nucleotides read TGTGCCAGCAGTACTTTACAGGGGGCGGTTTGGGAGCAGTACTTC. The chain carries TRBV28 and TRBJ2-7; 9 nucleotides align to TRBD1. Germline trimming cut 5 bases from V and 7 bases from J; bases unmatched to any gene: 12. The CDR3 totals 15 residues. The germline V gene has CDR1 MDHEN and CDR2 SYDVKM.

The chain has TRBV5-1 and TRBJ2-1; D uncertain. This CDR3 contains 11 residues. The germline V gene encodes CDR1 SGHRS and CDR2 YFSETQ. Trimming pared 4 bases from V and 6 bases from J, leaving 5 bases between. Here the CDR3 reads CASSEGNEQFF. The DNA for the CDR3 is TGCGCCAGCAGCGAAGGCAATGAGCAGTTCTTC.

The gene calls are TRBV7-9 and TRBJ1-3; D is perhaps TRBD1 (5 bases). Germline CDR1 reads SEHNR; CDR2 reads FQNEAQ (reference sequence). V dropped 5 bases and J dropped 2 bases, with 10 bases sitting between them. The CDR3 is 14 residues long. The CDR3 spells CASSPQGTGNTIYF. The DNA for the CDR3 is TGTGCCAGCAGCCCCCAGGGTACTGGAAACACCATATATTTT.

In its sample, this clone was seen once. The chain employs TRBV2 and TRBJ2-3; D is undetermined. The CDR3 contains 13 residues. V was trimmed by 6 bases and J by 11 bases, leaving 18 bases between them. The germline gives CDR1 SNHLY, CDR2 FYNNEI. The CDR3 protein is CASSPGPSQRQYF. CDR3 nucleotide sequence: TGTGCCAGCAGCCCAGGCCCGAGCCAAAGGCAGTATTTT.

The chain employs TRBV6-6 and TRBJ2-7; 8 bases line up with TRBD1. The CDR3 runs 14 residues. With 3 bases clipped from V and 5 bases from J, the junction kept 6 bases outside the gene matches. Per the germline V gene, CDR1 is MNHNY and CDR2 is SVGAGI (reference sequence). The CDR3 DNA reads TGTGCCAGCAGTTATACAGGGGGATCGAACGAGCAGTACTTC. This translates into CASSYTGGSNEQYF.

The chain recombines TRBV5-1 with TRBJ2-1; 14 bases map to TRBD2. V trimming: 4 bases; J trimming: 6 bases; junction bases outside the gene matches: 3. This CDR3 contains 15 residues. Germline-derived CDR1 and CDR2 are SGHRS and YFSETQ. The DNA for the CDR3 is TGCGCCAGCAGCCACGGACTAGCGGGAGGCAATGAGCAGTTCTTC. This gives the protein CASSHGLAGGNEQFF. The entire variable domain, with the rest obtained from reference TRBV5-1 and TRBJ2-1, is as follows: KAGVTQTPRYLIKTRGQQVTLSCSPISGHRSVSWYQQTPGQGLQFLFEYFSETQRNKGNFPGRFSGRQFSNSRSEMNVSTLELGDSALYLCASSHGLAGGNEQFFGPGTRLTVL.

CDR3: CSVDRAGAADTQYF. The DNA for the CDR3 is TGCAGCGTTGACCGAGCGGGAGCTGCAGATACGCAGTATTTT. The chain carries TRBV29-1 and TRBJ2-3; 8 nucleotides match TRBD2. Germline V gene data show CDR1 as SQVTM and CDR2 as ANQGSEA. Trimming at V came to 3 bases and at J to 4 bases, leaving 6 bases not matched to a gene. This CDR3 has 14 residues.

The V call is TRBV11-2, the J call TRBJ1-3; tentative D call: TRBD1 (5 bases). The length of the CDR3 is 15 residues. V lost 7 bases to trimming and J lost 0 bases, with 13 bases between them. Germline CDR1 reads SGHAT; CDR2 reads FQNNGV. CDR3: CASKGKLSSGNTIYF. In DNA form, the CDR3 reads TGTGCCAGCAAGGGGAAGCTAAGCTCTGGAAACACCATATATTTT.

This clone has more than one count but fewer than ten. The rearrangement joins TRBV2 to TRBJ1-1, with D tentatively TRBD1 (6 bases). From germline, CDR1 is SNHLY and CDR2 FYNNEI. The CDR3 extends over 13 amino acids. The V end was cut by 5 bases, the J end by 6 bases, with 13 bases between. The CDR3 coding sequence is TGTGCCAGCAGTCGACAGACAGGTTCTGAAGCTTTCTTT. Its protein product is CASSRQTGSEAFF.

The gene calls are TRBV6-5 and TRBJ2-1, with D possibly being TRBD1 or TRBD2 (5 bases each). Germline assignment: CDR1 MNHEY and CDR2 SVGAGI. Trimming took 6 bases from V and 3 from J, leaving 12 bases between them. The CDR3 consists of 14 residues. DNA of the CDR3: TGTGCCAGCAGGGGGGTACGATTCTACAATGAGCAGTTCTTC. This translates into CASRGVRFYNEQFF.

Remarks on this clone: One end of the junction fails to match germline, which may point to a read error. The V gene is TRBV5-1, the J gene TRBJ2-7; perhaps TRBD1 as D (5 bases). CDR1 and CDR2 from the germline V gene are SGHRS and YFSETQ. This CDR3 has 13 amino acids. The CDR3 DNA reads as TGCGCCAGCACCTTGATGAAGACAGACGAGCAGTACTTC. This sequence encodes CASTLMKTDEQYF.

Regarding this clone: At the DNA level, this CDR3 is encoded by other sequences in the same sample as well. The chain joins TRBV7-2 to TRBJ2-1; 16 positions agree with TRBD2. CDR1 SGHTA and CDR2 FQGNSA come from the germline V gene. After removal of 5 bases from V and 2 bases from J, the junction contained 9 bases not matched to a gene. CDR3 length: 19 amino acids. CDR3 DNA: TGTGCCAGCAGCGACGCTGGGACTAGCGGGAGGGGGGCCTACAATGAGCAGTTCTTC. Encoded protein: CASSDAGTSGRGAYNEQFF.

CDR3 nucleotide sequence: TGCGCCAGCAGCCCCCAAGGCACTAGCGGGACCGGGGAGCTGTTTTTT. As protein: CASSPQGTSGTGELFF. The J gene is TRBJ2-2, the V gene TRBV4-1; 9 bases map to TRBD2. Germline CDR1 is MGHRA and CDR2 is YSYEKL. Trimming removed 4 bases from V and 5 bases from J; junction bases left unmatched: 8. The CDR3 is 16 amino acids.

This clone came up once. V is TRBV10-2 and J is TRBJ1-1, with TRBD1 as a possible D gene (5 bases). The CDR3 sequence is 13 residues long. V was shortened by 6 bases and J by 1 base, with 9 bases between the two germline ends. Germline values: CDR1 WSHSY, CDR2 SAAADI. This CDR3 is CASRNGQNTEAFF. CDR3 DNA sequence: TGCGCCAGCAGAAACGGACAGAACACTGAAGCTTTCTTT.

CDR3 sequence (DNA): TGTGCCAGCAGTTACAGGGGTTCCCGGGAGCTGTTTTTT. Encoded protein: CASSYRGSRELFF. The rearrangement uses TRBV6-5 and TRBJ2-2; a weak D match, TRBD1 (5 bases). The V and J ends lost 2 bases and 9 bases respectively, with 10 bases between them. The CDR3 is made up of 13 amino acids. The germline V gene has CDR1 MNHEY and CDR2 SVGAGI.

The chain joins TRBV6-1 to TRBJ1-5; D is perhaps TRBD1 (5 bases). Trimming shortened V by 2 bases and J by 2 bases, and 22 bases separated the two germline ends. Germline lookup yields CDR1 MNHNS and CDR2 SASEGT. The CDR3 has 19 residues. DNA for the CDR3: TGTGCCAGCAGTGAATTTGGGGGGGGGTTTCTTTTTGGCAATCAGCCCCAGCATTTT. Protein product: CASSEFGGGFLFGNQPQHF.

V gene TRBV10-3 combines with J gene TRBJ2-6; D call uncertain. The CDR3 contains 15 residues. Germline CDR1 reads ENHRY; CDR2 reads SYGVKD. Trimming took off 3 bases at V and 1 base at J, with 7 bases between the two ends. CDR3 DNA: TGTGCCATCAGTGATTTGGGTTCTGGGGCCAACGTCCTGACTTTC. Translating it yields CAISDLGSGANVLTF.